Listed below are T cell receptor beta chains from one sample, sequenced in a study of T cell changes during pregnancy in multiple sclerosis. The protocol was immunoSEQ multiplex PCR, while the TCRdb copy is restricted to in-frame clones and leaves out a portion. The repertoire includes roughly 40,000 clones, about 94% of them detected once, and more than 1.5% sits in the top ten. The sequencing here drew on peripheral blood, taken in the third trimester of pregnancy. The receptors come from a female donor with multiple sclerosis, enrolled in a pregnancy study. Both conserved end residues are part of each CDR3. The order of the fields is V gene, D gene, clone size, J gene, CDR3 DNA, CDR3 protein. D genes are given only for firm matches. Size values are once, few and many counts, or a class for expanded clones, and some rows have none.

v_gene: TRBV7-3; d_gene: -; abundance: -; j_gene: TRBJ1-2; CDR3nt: TGTGCCAGCAGCTTAGGGGGGGCGAATAACTATGGCTACACCTTC; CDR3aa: CASSLGGANNYGYTF
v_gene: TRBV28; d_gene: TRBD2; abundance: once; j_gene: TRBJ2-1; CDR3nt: TGTGCCAGCAGTACCCCGTATTCGGGGGGTGAGTTCTTC; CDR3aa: CASSTPYSGGEFF
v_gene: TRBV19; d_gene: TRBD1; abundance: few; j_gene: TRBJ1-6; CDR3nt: TGTGCCAGTAGTGAAGGGGACAGCCGAAATTCACCCCTCCACTTT; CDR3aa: CASSEGDSRNSPLHF
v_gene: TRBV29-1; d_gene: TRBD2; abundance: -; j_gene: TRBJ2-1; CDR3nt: TGCAGCCTCAACCCGACGACTAGCGGGATCGACAATGAGCAGTTCTTC; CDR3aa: CSLNPTTSGIDNEQFF
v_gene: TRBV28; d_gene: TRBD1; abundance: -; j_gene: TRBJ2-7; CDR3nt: TGTGCCAGCAGTTTCGGCCTGACAGGGGGTCGCGACGAGCAGTACTTC; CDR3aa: CASSFGLTGGRDEQYF
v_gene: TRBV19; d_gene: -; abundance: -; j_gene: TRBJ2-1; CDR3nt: TGTGCCAGTAGCCCCTCCCCCCCCTACAATGAGCAGTTCTTC; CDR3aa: CASSPSPPYNEQFF
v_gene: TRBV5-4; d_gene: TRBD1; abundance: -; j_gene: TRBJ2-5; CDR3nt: TGTGCCAGCAGCTTCGGACAGGGGGACCAAGAGACCCAGTACTTC; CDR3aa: CASSFGQGDQETQYF
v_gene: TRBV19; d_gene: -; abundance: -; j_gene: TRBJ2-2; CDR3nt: TGTGCCAGTAGTATACGGGGTAGAACCGGGGAGCTGTTTTTT; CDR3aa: CASSIRGRTGELFF
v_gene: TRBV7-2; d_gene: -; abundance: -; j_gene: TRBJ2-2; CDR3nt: TGTGCCAGCAGCTTAGCTGGAGGGGCTAACACCGGGGAGCTGTTTTTT; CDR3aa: CASSLAGGANTGELFF
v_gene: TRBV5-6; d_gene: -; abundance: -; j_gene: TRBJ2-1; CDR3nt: TGTGCCAGCGGGGGGGGGCCCTACAATGAGCAGTTCTTC; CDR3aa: CASGGGPYNEQFF
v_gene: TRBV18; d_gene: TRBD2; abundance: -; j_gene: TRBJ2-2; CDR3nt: TGTGCCAGCTCTCCACCAGGGCTGACGGGAGGCACCGGGGAGCTGTTTTTT; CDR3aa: CASSPPGLTGGTGELFF
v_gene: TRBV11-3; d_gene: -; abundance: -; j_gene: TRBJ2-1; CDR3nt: TGTGCCAGCAGCTTAGATCTTAACTACTACTACAATGAGCAGTTCTTC; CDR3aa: CASSLDLNYYYNEQFF
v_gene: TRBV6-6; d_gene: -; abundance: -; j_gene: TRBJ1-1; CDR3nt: TGTGCCAGCAGTTACTCGGCAGAAAACACTGAAGCTTTCTTT; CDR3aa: CASSYSAENTEAFF
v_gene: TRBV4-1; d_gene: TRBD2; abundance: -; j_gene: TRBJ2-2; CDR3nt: TGCGCCAGCAGCCAAGCAAGTCTAGCGGGGGCCGAAACCGGGGAGCTGTTTTTT; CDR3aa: CASSQASLAGAETGELFF
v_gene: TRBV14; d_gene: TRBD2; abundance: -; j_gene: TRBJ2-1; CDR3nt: TGTGCCAGCAGCCTACCGACTAGCGGGAGTTTTTACAATGAGCAGTTCTTC; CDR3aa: CASSLPTSGSFYNEQFF
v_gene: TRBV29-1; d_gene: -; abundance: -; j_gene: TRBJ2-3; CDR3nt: TGCAGCGCCCGGTCAGATACGCAGTATTTT; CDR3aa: CSARSDTQYF
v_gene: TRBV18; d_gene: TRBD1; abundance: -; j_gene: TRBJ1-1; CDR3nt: TGTGCCAGCTCACCCGTGGACAGGGGGGGAAGCACTGAAGCTTTCTTT; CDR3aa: CASSPVDRGGSTEAFF
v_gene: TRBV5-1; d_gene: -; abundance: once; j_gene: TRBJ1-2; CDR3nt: TGCGCCAGCAGCGCAACAGAGAACTATGGCTACACCTTC; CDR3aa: CASSATENYGYTF
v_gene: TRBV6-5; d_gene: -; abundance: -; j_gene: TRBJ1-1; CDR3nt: TGTGCCAGCAGTTACGACCGACGGAGGATGAACACTGAAGCTTTCTTT; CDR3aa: CASSYDRRRMNTEAFF
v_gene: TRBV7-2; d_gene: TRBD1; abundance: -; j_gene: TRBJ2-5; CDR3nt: TGTGCCAGCAGCTCGAGGGACAGGGTAGGGGAGACCCAGTACTTC; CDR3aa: CASSSRDRVGETQYF
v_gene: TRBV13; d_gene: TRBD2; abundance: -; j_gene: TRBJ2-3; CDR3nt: TGTGCCAGCAGCTTACAGCGGGGGTTCGGCACAGATACGCAGTATTTT; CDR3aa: CASSLQRGFGTDTQYF
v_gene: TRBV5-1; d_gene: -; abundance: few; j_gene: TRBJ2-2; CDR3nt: TGCGCCAGCAGCGTCGAAGGAGGGGCCGGGGAGCTGTTTTTT; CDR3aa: CASSVEGGAGELFF
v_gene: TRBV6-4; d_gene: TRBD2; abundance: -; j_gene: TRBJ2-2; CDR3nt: TGTGCCAGCAGTGTGCTAGCGGGAAACACCGGGGAGCTGTTTTTT; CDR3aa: CASSVLAGNTGELFF
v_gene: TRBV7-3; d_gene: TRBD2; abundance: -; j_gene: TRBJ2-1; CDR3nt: TGTGCCAGCAGCTTCTTTAGCGGGGGGCTCGACAATGAGCAGTTCTTC; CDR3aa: CASSFFSGGLDNEQFF
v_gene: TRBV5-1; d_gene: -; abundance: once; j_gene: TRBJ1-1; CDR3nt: TGCGCCAGCAGCCGCATAACTGCGGGTAACACTGAAGCTTTCTTT; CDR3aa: CASSRITAGNTEAFF
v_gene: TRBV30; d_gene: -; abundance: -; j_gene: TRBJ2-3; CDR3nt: TGTGCCTGCGTCCGCGGGAAAGGCACAGATACGCAGTATTTT; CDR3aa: CACVRGKGTDTQYF
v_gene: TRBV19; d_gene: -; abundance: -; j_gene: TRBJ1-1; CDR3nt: TGTGCCAGTAGTTCGACAGGTGCAGGCACTGAAGCTTTCTTT; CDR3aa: CASSSTGAGTEAFF